This entry lists 5 T cell receptor beta chains sequenced from one sample in a study of early T cells in non-severe SARS-CoV-2 infection. From the 5' RACE reads, TCRdb called clonotypes with MiXCR, one entry per CDR3 protein. The sample records more than 20,000 distinct CDR3 sequences, about 4.1% being singletons. Sequenced input: whole blood. These receptors were taken from an adult who was a healthcare worker with PCR-confirmed SARS-CoV-2 infection or an uninfected control (not recorded which).

The table lists this clonotype with many counts. This rearrangement joins TRBV12-3 or TRBV12-4 to TRBJ1-6; D is uncertain. The V end was cut by 2 bases, the J end by 7 bases, with 21 bases between. This CDR3 is built from 18 residues. CDR3 amino acids: CASSLRVSAVSDNSPLHF. DNA of the CDR3: TGTGCCAGCAGTTTACGGGTTTCAGCTGTGTCTGACAATTCACCCCTCCACTTT.

This clonotype was recorded at least ten times. V is TRBV29-1 and J is TRBJ1-2; D is uncertain. There are 10 residues in the CDR3. Deletions cut 3 bases from V and 6 bases from J, with 5 bases between. Germline CDR1 reads SQVTM; CDR2 reads ANQGSEA. This CDR3 reads CSVDYDGYTF. In DNA, the CDR3 is TGCAGCGTTGATTATGATGGCTACACCTTC.

The table lists this clonotype with many counts. The chain carries TRBV10-2 and TRBJ2-5; D gene uncertain. This CDR3 is 13 amino acids long. In germline, CDR1 is WSHSY, CDR2 SAAADI. The ends were cut back, 7 bases at V and 5 bases at J, with 14 bases in the middle. The CDR3 here is CASTAVLGETQYF. CDR3 DNA: TGCGCCAGCACGGCTGTCTTGGGTGAGACCCAGTACTTC.

This clonotype was seen many times. The chain uses TRBV28 and TRBJ2-1; no clear D. Germline V gene lookup returns CDR1 MDHEN and CDR2 SYDVKM. V was pared by 6 bases and J by 6 bases, with 3 bases between. CDR3 length: 10 amino acids. The CDR3 spells CASSGNEQFF. CDR3 bases: TGTGCCAGCAGCGGCAATGAGCAGTTCTTC.

This clonotype was counted between two and nine times. The rearrangement joins TRBV6-2 or TRBV6-3 to TRBJ1-1, with D possibly matching TRBD1 (6 bases). Germline CDR1 MNHEY, CDR2 SVGEGT. V lost 6 bases and J 4 bases, leaving 18 bases between the germline ends. This CDR3 comprises 15 residues. This CDR3 is CASSPGGGAGTEAFF. CDR3 nucleotide sequence: TGTGCCAGCAGCCCCGGGGGGGGGGCAGGCACTGAAGCTTTCTTT.